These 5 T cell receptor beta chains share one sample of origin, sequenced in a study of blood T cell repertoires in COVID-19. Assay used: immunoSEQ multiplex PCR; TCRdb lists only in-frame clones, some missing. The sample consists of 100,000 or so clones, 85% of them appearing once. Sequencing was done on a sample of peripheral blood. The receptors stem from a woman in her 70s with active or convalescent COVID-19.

CDR3 coding DNA: TGTGCCAGCTCACCGAGCGGGGGGTGGACAGATACGCAGTATTTT. Translation: CASSPSGGWTDTQYF. The chain has TRBV18 and TRBJ2-3; TRBD2 matches 9 bases. Germline V gene data show CDR1 as KGHSH and CDR2 as LQKENI. V was clipped by 3 bases and J by 3 bases; unmatched bases: 4. The CDR3 is made up of 15 amino acids.

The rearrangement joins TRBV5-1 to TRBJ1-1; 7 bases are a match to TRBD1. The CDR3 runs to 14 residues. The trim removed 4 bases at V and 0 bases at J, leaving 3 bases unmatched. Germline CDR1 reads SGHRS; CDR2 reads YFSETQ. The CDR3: CASSTGQMNTEAFF. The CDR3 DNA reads TGCGCCAGCAGCACGGGACAGATGAACACTGAAGCTTTCTTT.

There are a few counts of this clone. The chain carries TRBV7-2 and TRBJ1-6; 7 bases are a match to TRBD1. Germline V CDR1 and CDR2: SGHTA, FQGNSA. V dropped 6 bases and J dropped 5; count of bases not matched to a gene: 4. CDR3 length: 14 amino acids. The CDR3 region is CASRTGQDNSPLHF. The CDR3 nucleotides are TGTGCCAGCAGAACCGGACAGGATAATTCACCCCTCCACTTT. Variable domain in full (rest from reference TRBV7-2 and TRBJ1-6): GAGVSQSPSNKVTEKGKDVELRCDPISGHTALYWYRQSLGQGLEFLIYFQGNSAPDKSGLPSDRFSAERTGGSVSTLTIQRTQQEDSAVYLCASRTGQDNSPLHFGNGTRLTVT.

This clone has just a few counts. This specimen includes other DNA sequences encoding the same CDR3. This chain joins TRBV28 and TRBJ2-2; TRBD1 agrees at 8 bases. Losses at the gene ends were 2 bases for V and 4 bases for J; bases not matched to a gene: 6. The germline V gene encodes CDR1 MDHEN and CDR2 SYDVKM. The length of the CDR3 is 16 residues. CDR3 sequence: CASSLGQGAGTGELFF. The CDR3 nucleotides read TGTGCCAGCAGTTTAGGCCAGGGGGCGGGCACCGGGGAGCTGTTTTTT.

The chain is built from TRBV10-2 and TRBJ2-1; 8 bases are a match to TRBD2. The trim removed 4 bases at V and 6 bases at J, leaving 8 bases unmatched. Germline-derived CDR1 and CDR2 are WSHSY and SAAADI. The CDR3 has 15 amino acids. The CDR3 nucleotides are TGCGCCAGCAGTGCTGCCGGGACTAGTTTCAATGAGCAGTTCTTC. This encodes CASSAAGTSFNEQFF.